A single sample gave rise to the 28 T cell receptor beta chains below, sequenced in a study of identical twins. TCRdb fed the 5' RACE reads into MiXCR, producing one record per CDR3 protein. The repertoire has 700,000 or so distinct CDR3 sequences, 8.5% to 9% of them found once; the top ten carry 0.98%. The data were also submitted as part of a second study, on yellow fever vaccine responses in identical twins.

The sample comprised PBMCs. These receptors all come from a woman under 30 in good health.

This clonotype showed up just a few times. J is TRBJ1-1 and V is TRBV5-5; TRBD1 is a possible D gene (6 bases). V lost 0 bases to trimming and J lost 4 bases, with 13 bases between them. Germline V CDR1 and CDR2: SGHKS, YYEKEE (reference sequence). The CDR3 totals 15 residues. In nucleotides, the CDR3 is TGTGCCAGCAGCTTGGAACAGGGCAGGATCACTGAAGCTTTCTTT. Its protein product is CASSLEQGRITEAFF. Variable domain in full (rest from reference TRBV5-5 and TRBJ1-1): DAGVTQSPTHLIKTRGQQVTLRCSPISGHKSVSWYQQVLGQGPQFIFQYYEKEERGRGNFPDRFSARQFPNYSSELNVNALLLGDSALYLCASSLEQGRITEAFFGQGTRLTVV.

The chain uses TRBV7-6 and TRBJ2-7, with D uncertain. CDR1 is SGHVS, CDR2 FNYEAQ, per germline. The CDR3 is 12 residues long. V gave up 1 base and J gave up 5 bases, with 6 bases separating them. In nucleotides, the CDR3 is TGTGCCAGCAGCTTAGGTTGGGACGAGCAGTACTTC. Residues: CASSLGWDEQYF.

V usage is TRBV30 and J usage is TRBJ2-7; TRBD2 matches 8 bases. The CDR3 covers 15 residues. Per germline, CDR1 GTSNPN and CDR2 SVGIG (reference sequence). V was pared by 4 bases and J by 0 bases, with 8 bases of the junction left unmatched. The CDR3 nucleotides read TGTGCCTGGAAGTTGGCGGGAGGTGACTCCTACGAGCAGTACTTC. This translates into CAWKLAGGDSYEQYF.

The V gene is TRBV29-1, the J gene TRBJ2-7; perhaps TRBD2 as D (7 bases). The CDR3 loop spans 15 amino acids. With 7 bases removed from V and 2 bases from J, the gap between germline ends came to 21 bases. CDR1 is SQVTM, CDR2 ANQGSEA, per germline. The CDR3 region is CSARGGSGDAYEQYF. The CDR3 DNA is TGCAGCGCGCGTGGGGGCAGCGGGGATGCCTACGAGCAGTACTTC.

The chain has TRBV9 and TRBJ2-7, with 9 positions matching TRBD1. Germline-derived CDR1 and CDR2 are SGDLS and YYNGEE. This CDR3 comprises 15 residues. J lost 3 bases, V lost 6 bases, and 10 bases had no gene match. The CDR3 region has the DNA TGTGCCAGCACCCCCGGGACAGGGCATGTCTACGAGCAGTACTTC. Translated, it gives CASTPGTGHVYEQYF.

The chain has TRBV2 and TRBJ2-7, with TRBD1 matching over 10 bases. The CDR3 spans 15 residues. Trimming cost V 4 bases and J 2 bases; bases outside gene matches: 5. Looked up from germline, CDR1 is SNHLY and CDR2 is FYNNEI. The CDR3 loop reads CASSARTGGPYEQYF. In DNA form, the CDR3 reads TGTGCCAGCAGTGCTCGGACAGGGGGACCCTACGAGCAGTACTTC.

This clonotype showed up many times. The chain has TRBV24-1 and TRBJ2-2, with D tentatively TRBD2 (6 bases). Germline V gives CDR1 KGHDR, CDR2 SFDVKD. V was clipped by 1 base and J by 3 bases, with 11 bases between them. This CDR3 region has 16 residues. This CDR3 is CATSDFGGLDTGELFF. The CDR3, as DNA: TGTGCCACCAGTGATTTCGGGGGTTTGGACACCGGGGAGCTGTTTTTT.

The sample holds a few counts of this clonotype. DNA of the CDR3: TGTGCCAGCAGCTTGGATGTCAATGAGCAGTTCTTC. Amino acids: CASSLDVNEQFF. The J gene is TRBJ2-1, the V gene TRBV5-6; unclear D gene. Germline CDR1 is SGHDT and CDR2 is YYEEEE. The V gene lost 0 bases and the J gene lost 6 bases, with 4 bases spanning the gap. The CDR3 extends over 12 amino acids. The whole variable domain, remainder taken from reference TRBV5-6 and TRBJ2-1, is DAGVTQSPTHLIKTRGQQVTLRCSPKSGHDTVSWYQQALGQGPQFIFQYYEEEERQRGNFPDRFSGHQFPNYSSELNVNALLLGDSALYLCASSLDVNEQFFGPGTRLTVL.

The J gene is TRBJ1-1, the V gene TRBV20-1; D is undetermined. Germline CDR1 and CDR2: DFQATT and SNEGSKA (reference sequence). The CDR3 length is 16 residues. V dropped 0 bases and J dropped 0 bases, with 14 bases sitting between them. CDR3 bases: TGCAGTGCTAGAGAACCTAAAGGCAGGCTGAACACTGAAGCTTTCTTT. This sequence encodes CSAREPKGRLNTEAFF.

CDR3 region: CASTSYSSGGYEQYF. As DNA, the CDR3 is TGTGCCAGCACATCTTACTCCAGCGGGGGCTACGAGCAGTACTTC. The gene calls are TRBV5-5 and TRBJ2-7; TRBD2 matches at 8 bases. The length of the CDR3 is 15 residues. V lost 6 bases to trimming and J lost 3 bases; unmatched junction nucleotides: 11. CDR1 is SGHKS, CDR2 YYEKEE, per germline (reference sequence).

Ten or more counts support this clonotype. J is TRBJ2-3 and V is TRBV12-3 or TRBV12-4; D tentatively reads TRBD1 or TRBD2 (5 bases each). This CDR3 region has 16 residues. Deletions cut 5 bases from V and 3 bases from J, with 18 bases between. Here the CDR3 DNA reads TGTGCCAGCAGTCCCGCGGGCCCTGAGGGGACAGATACGCAGTATTTT. Protein product: CASSPAGPEGTDTQYF.

This clonotype has just a few counts. The chain carries TRBV11-3 and TRBJ2-3; D is ambiguous. The CDR3 spans 16 residues. Germline assignment: CDR1 SGHNT and CDR2 YENEEA. V was cut by 5 bases and J by 4 bases, with 19 bases left in between. For the CDR3, the DNA is TGTGCCAGCAGCCCCCCTCCCGAAGCGTCCGCAGATACGCAGTATTTT. Protein sequence: CASSPPPEASADTQYF.

This clonotype was picked up a small number of times. The gene calls are TRBV28 and TRBJ2-2; 8 bases are a match to TRBD2. CDR3 size: 16 residues. Looked up from germline, CDR1 is MDHEN and CDR2 is SYDVKM. V lost 4 bases and J lost 3; bases outside the gene matches: 7. This chain's CDR3 is CASSSPGTSYTGELFF. The CDR3 coding sequence is TGTGCCAGCAGTTCCCCCGGGACTAGTTACACCGGGGAGCTGTTTTTT.

V usage is TRBV10-1 and J usage is TRBJ2-1, with TRBD2 matching over 13 bases. The CDR3 has 15 amino acids. Per germline, CDR1 WNHNN and CDR2 SYGVQD (reference sequence). V lost 4 bases, J lost 8 bases, and 5 bases stayed unmatched. CDR3 sequence reads: CASSGTSGSNDEQFF. CDR3 nucleotide sequence: TGCGCCAGCAGTGGGACTAGCGGGAGTAACGATGAGCAGTTCTTC.

The chain couples TRBV7-9 to TRBJ2-2; D is undetermined. V lost 5 bases and J 4 bases, leaving 11 bases between the germline ends. In germline, CDR1 is SEHNR, CDR2 FQNEAQ (reference sequence). The CDR3 totals 14 residues. The CDR3 loop reads CASSPWIGTGELFF. The CDR3, as DNA: TGTGCCAGCAGCCCCTGGATTGGCACCGGGGAGCTGTTTTTT.

This chain links TRBV6-2 or TRBV6-3 with TRBJ1-5; D gene uncertain. The CDR3 covers 13 residues. V was trimmed by 8 bases and J by 6 bases, leaving 14 bases between them. The germline gives CDR1 MNHEY, CDR2 SVGEGT. CDR3: CASSGSPGQPQHF. The CDR3 DNA sequence: TGTGCCAGCTCGGGGTCCCCGGGTCAGCCCCAGCATTTT.

V is TRBV20-1 and J is TRBJ2-2; 7 bases are shared with TRBD1. Trimming at V came to 6 bases and at J to 4 bases, leaving 8 bases not matched to a gene. Germline-derived CDR1 and CDR2 are DFQATT and SNEGSKA (reference sequence). The CDR3 totals 14 residues. The DNA of the CDR3 is TGCAGTGCCATCCCGACAGGGACCACCGGGGAGCTGTTTTTT. Its protein is CSAIPTGTTGELFF.

The chain uses TRBV5-1 and TRBJ1-2; possibly TRBD1 for D (5 bases). CDR3 size: 14 residues. The V end was cut by 0 bases, the J end by 4 bases, with 10 bases between. CDR1 is SGHRS, CDR2 YFSETQ, per germline. CDR3 region: CASSLAPQGYGYTF. DNA for the CDR3: TGCGCCAGCAGCTTGGCCCCGCAGGGCTATGGCTACACCTTC.

There are a few counts of this clonotype. The rearrangement uses TRBV12-3 or TRBV12-4 and TRBJ2-1; 10 bases fit TRBD1. Trimming cost V 3 bases and J 8 bases; bases outside gene matches: 7. CDR3 length equals 15 residues. The CDR3 sequence: CASSFRTGGRDEQFF. In DNA form, the CDR3 reads TGTGCCAGCAGTTTCCGGACAGGGGGAAGGGATGAGCAGTTCTTC.

There are many counts of this clonotype. This sequence joins TRBV12-3 or TRBV12-4 and TRBJ1-1; 8 bases are shared with TRBD1. CDR3 length: 14 residues. The junction had 12 bases not matched to a gene; V was cut back by 5 bases and J by 10 bases. This CDR3 reads CASSLGTGRVVAFF. The CDR3 nucleotides read TGTGCCAGCAGTCTCGGGACAGGTCGGGTCGTAGCTTTCTTT.

The V gene is TRBV18, the J gene TRBJ2-1; the match to TRBD1 covers 12 bases. V gave up 3 bases and J gave up 10 bases; unmatched junction bases: 7. Germline CDR1 reads KGHSH; CDR2 reads LQKENI. The CDR3 has 15 amino acids. This CDR3 reads CASSPPGTGGGEQFF. The CDR3, as DNA: TGTGCCAGCTCACCCCCCGGGACAGGGGGCGGCGAGCAGTTCTTC.

V usage is TRBV7-2 and J usage is TRBJ2-3; 8 positions match TRBD2. Germline V lookup: CDR1 SGHTA, CDR2 FQGNSA. The V segment lost 4 bases and the J segment 3 bases; nucleotides outside the gene matches: 9. CDR3 length: 16 residues. In DNA, the CDR3 is TGTGCCAGCAGCTCGGGTCGGACTAGCTGGACAGATACGCAGTATTTT. This codes for CASSSGRTSWTDTQYF.

This clonotype has more than one count but fewer than ten. The chain has TRBV5-1 and TRBJ2-4; TRBD1 is a possible D gene (6 bases). The CDR3 totals 12 residues. V lost 4 bases and J 6 bases, leaving 8 bases between the germline ends. Germline V CDR1 and CDR2: SGHRS, YFSETQ. The CDR3 sequence is CASSPDRNIQYF. In nucleotides, the CDR3 is TGCGCCAGCAGCCCGGACAGAAACATTCAGTACTTC. Full variable domain (missing parts from reference TRBV5-1 and TRBJ2-4): KAGVTQTPRYLIKTRGQQVTLSCSPISGHRSVSWYQQTPGQGLQFLFEYFSETQRNKGNFPGRFSGRQFSNSRSEMNVSTLELGDSALYLCASSPDRNIQYFGAGTRLSVL.

The sample holds a few counts of this clonotype. V is TRBV28 and J is TRBJ2-7, with TRBD2 matching 11 bases. Germline CDR1 is MDHEN and CDR2 is SYDVKM. The CDR3 extends over 19 amino acids. Germline trimming cut 2 bases from V and 2 bases from J; bases unmatched to any gene: 14. As DNA, the CDR3 is TGTGCCAGCAGTTTAGCCCTTCTGGATAGCGGGGGGGGGACCTACGAGCAGTACTTC. This encodes CASSLALLDSGGGTYEQYF.

In this sample, this clonotype turned up a few times. The chain employs TRBV24-1 and TRBJ2-7; D is perhaps TRBD1 or TRBD2 (5 bases each). This CDR3 is 17 amino acids long. Germline CDR1 is KGHDR and CDR2 is SFDVKD. V gave up 2 bases and J gave up 2 bases, with 18 bases separating them. The CDR3 protein is CATSDYPGTPTPYEQYF. As DNA, the CDR3 is TGTGCCACCAGTGATTATCCCGGGACCCCTACCCCCTACGAGCAGTACTTC.

This clonotype has more than one count but fewer than ten. The chain links TRBV9 to TRBJ2-2; the match to TRBD1 covers 8 bases. This CDR3 is built from 16 residues. Losses at the gene ends were 3 bases for V and 5 bases for J; bases not matched to a gene: 9. Germline V CDR1 and CDR2: SGDLS, YYNGEE. In nucleotides, the CDR3 is TGTGCCAGCAGCGGAACAGGGGGAAGCGGAACCGGGGAGCTGTTTTTT. Residues: CASSGTGGSGTGELFF.

The V gene is TRBV20-1, the J gene TRBJ2-1; 8 bases map to TRBD1. CDR1 and CDR2 (germline): DFQATT, SNEGSKA (reference sequence). The CDR3 is 14 residues long. The ends lost 6 bases at V and 0 bases at J; junction bases unmatched: 4. The CDR3 DNA follows: TGCAGTGCCAGACAGGGGTACTCCTACAATGAGCAGTTCTTC. Its protein is CSARQGYSYNEQFF.

The sample holds a few counts of this clonotype. The V gene is TRBV27, the J gene TRBJ2-1; 12 bases match TRBD2. The trim removed 8 bases at V and 5 bases at J, leaving 1 base unmatched. The CDR3 has 13 residues. From germline, CDR1 is MNHEY and CDR2 SMNVEV (reference sequence). CDR3 residues: CASGTSGHNEQFF. The CDR3 DNA is TGTGCCAGCGGGACTAGCGGGCACAATGAGCAGTTCTTC.